These T cell receptor beta chains were read from a single sample in a study of T cells in Graves' hyperthyroidism and ophthalmopathy. TCRdb analysed the multiplex PCR reads with MiXCR anew, one entry per CDR3 protein. The sample holds approximately 620,000 distinct CDR3 sequences, around 16% seen once. Sequencing was performed on blood. Every receptor here comes from a woman aged 40 to 55 with Graves' ophthalmopathy. Each CDR3 is given with its conserved first and last residue. A D gene is named only where the DNA matches it firmly.

V gene	D gene	CDR3 protein
TRBV28	NA	CASRGRSSPEAHNEQYF
TRBV28	TRBD2	CASSPGGLAGNEQFF
TRBV10-3	TRBD1	CAISPIPTGGEQYF
TRBV2	TRBD2	CASTLVGGLSTGELFF
TRBV28	TRBD2	CASSTQPGLKNYEQYF
TRBV30	NA	CAWNQGGSPQPQHF
TRBV2	TRBD2	CASKHLTHWTSGSWSPDTQYF
TRBV2	TRBD2	CASLGLAGNEQFF
TRBV13	NA	CASSLQGGSYNSPLHF
TRBV4-1	TRBD1	CASSTGQGPANTGELFF
TRBV11-2	TRBD2	CASSPRLAGSYNEQFF
TRBV19	NA	CASRARAGASGELFF
TRBV20-1	NA	CSATLPKGEETQYF
TRBV4-1	NA	CASSQVGRTNTGELFF
TRBV6-1	NA	CASHGSSGELFF
TRBV5-1	TRBD1	CASSPGQGRGEQYF
TRBV5-1	NA	CASSFEGDTQYF
TRBV3-1	NA	CASSQDRVDTIYF
TRBV5-1	TRBD1	CASSSQGDNGYTF
TRBV11-2	TRBD1	CASSPLQGAGEKLFF
TRBV6-1	NA	CASSEVGRIHTGELFF
TRBV10-1	NA	CASSESNGGGMNEQFF
TRBV5-4	TRBD1	CASRRDRGDNEQFF
TRBV12-5	NA	CASGLILRGIGELFF
TRBV12-3/TRBV12-4	TRBD2	CASSSISGIEQYF
TRBV28	NA	CASRPYENEAFF
TRBV19	TRBD2	CASSRLAGRSITGELFF
TRBV2	NA	CASSEERYNEQFF
TRBV2	NA	CASSEGRSLETQYF
TRBV30	NA	CAWDQGPGNTIYF
TRBV2	TRBD2	CASRGLAKSTDTQYF
TRBV27	TRBD1	CASRRQGQSNQPQHF
TRBV6-1	NA	CASSLEGISYEQYF
TRBV30	TRBD2	CAWQGLGLNEQFF
TRBV2	TRBD2	CASSARYPGTSGDTDTQYF
TRBV7-2	NA	CASSLMSGGEAFF
TRBV11-3	NA	CASSLDFASSYNEQFF
TRBV6-1	TRBD2	CASSESGVAGYTDTQYF
TRBV20-1	NA	CSAGHTGLVNEKLFF
TRBV20-1	NA	CSAASEPPTDTQYF
TRBV4-2	NA	CASSQDRGAGEKLFF
TRBV10-3	TRBD1	CASGQGKDPPQHF
TRBV18	TRBD2	CASSPGSGGITDTQYF
TRBV29-1	NA	CSVGSAQGAADTQYF
TRBV20-1	NA	CSATPQGPSGNTIYF
TRBV19	TRBD1	CASRGTGAGNQPQHF
TRBV6-2/TRBV6-3	NA	CASRAGLAAGELFF
TRBV6-2/TRBV6-3	TRBD2	CASSWLAGKRETQYF
TRBV6-1	NA	CASRYRGRRPTTDTQYF
TRBV7-8	NA	CASSLGPGRQETQYF
TRBV29-1	TRBD1	CSGAGQGAGETQYF
TRBV28	TRBD1	CASADRVVGYTF
TRBV5-6	NA	CASSPYAKGYEQYF
TRBV7-9	NA	CASSLGIIGYTF
TRBV5-1	NA	CASSSGPVGGNTIYF